This T cell receptor (beta chain) was found in a study of T-cell memory formation after mild COVID-19. TCRdb called the 5' RACE reads again in MiXCR, with one record for every CDR3 protein. The sample includes about 450,000 distinct CDR3 sequences, about a quarter seen only once; the top ten take about an eighth. The specimen sequenced was PBMCs or a T cell subset sorted from them (not recorded which). This receptor was taken from an adult woman who had mild COVID-19 (a few samples of this study predate the infection). Cell type and time point are not known.

DNA for the CDR3: TGTGCCAGCAGTGACGGAGACACCGGGGAGCTGTTTTTT. Protein product: CASSDGDTGELFF. This chain links TRBV6-4 with TRBJ2-2, with D unclear. V gave up 2 bases and J gave up 3 bases, with 4 bases separating them. Germline CDR1 MRHNA, CDR2 SNTAGT. This CDR3 contains 13 residues.